This is a list of T cell receptor beta chains from one sample in a study of Ad26.COV2.S vaccination and SARS-CoV-2 variants. Data came from immunoSEQ multiplex PCR; TCRdb stores just in-frame clones and leaves some out. The repertoire consists of around 370,000 clones, with roughly 94% occurring once and the leading ten covering 3.5% to 4.5%. This sample comprised peripheral blood, obtained after recovery from COVID-19. The receptor set was obtained from a human donor who had recovered from COVID-19. CDR3s include the opening cysteine and the closing phenylalanine or tryptophan.

V gene: TRBV5-1
J gene: TRBJ1-2
CDR3 protein: CASSLPPPGRPNFYGYTF

V gene: TRBV5-1
J gene: TRBJ1-3
CDR3 protein: CASSIQGAGNTIYF

V gene: TRBV19
J gene: TRBJ1-4
CDR3 protein: CASRTGRMREKLFF

V gene: TRBV27
J gene: TRBJ2-7
CDR3 protein: CASSYGQGGLYEQYF

V gene: TRBV7-7
J gene: TRBJ2-1
CDR3 protein: CASSFDSSGYVEQFF

V gene: TRBV10-3
J gene: TRBJ2-5
CDR3 protein: CAISESPVPEQETQYF

V gene: TRBV29-1
J gene: TRBJ1-1
CDR3 protein: CSVEGTGGTEAFF

V gene: TRBV9
J gene: TRBJ2-7
CDR3 protein: CASSVGVSSYEQYF

V gene: TRBV7-9
J gene: TRBJ2-1
CDR3 protein: CASSLSLAGVGEQFF

V gene: TRBV5-1
J gene: TRBJ2-1
CDR3 protein: CASAWTPSSYNEQFF

V gene: TRBV4-2
J gene: TRBJ1-2
CDR3 protein: CASSQDRGSASGYGYTF

V gene: TRBV29-1
J gene: TRBJ1-2
CDR3 protein: CSAGQGAGGYTF

V gene: TRBV25-1
J gene: TRBJ2-7
CDR3 protein: CASSEISSYEQYF

V gene: TRBV6-2/TRBV6-3
J gene: TRBJ1-1
CDR3 protein: CASSYKNTEAFF

V gene: TRBV19
J gene: TRBJ2-1
CDR3 protein: CASSIGENEQFF

V gene: TRBV24-1
J gene: TRBJ2-6
CDR3 protein: CATSARDTGTGANVLTF

V gene: TRBV5-4
J gene: TRBJ1-2
CDR3 protein: CASSLNRRGDNGYTF

V gene: TRBV29-1
J gene: TRBJ2-4
CDR3 protein: CSVAGQGKNIQYF

V gene: TRBV2
J gene: TRBJ1-4
CDR3 protein: CASSTRAGEKLFF

V gene: TRBV4-1
J gene: TRBJ2-5
CDR3 protein: CASSQEWAVQETQYF

V gene: TRBV5-4
J gene: TRBJ2-2
CDR3 protein: CASSWFTNTGELFF

V gene: TRBV6-1
J gene: TRBJ1-4
CDR3 protein: CASSEVTGEKLFF

V gene: TRBV27
J gene: TRBJ2-1
CDR3 protein: CASSLYNEQFF

V gene: TRBV27
J gene: TRBJ1-2
CDR3 protein: CASREGGFPNYGYTF

V gene: TRBV25-1
J gene: TRBJ1-4
CDR3 protein: CASSGYTGAGEKLFF

V gene: TRBV7-9
J gene: TRBJ1-2
CDR3 protein: CASTEGRGDYGYTF

V gene: TRBV5-1
J gene: TRBJ2-1
CDR3 protein: CASSLITSYNEQFF

V gene: TRBV5-1
J gene: TRBJ1-2
CDR3 protein: CASSFQEYYGYTF

V gene: TRBV6-5
J gene: TRBJ1-6
CDR3 protein: CASSLGTGYSPLHF

V gene: TRBV29-1
J gene: TRBJ1-3
CDR3 protein: CSGRHSGNTIYF

V gene: TRBV6-2/TRBV6-3
J gene: TRBJ1-6
CDR3 protein: CASSYDGSSYNSPLHF

V gene: TRBV11-2
J gene: TRBJ1-1
CDR3 protein: CAGSLVRPGRTEAFF

V gene: TRBV5-6
J gene: TRBJ2-4
CDR3 protein: CASRWGGTGGPGVKNIQYF

V gene: TRBV6-5
J gene: TRBJ1-1
CDR3 protein: CASSQGVEAFF

V gene: TRBV5-1
J gene: TRBJ1-4
CDR3 protein: CASSLQQGNEKLFF

V gene: TRBV5-4
J gene: TRBJ2-5
CDR3 protein: CASSLSGTETQYF

V gene: TRBV29-1
J gene: TRBJ1-3
CDR3 protein: CSVGPLDGNTIYF

V gene: TRBV19
J gene: TRBJ2-1
CDR3 protein: CASSITVFPTYNEQFF

V gene: TRBV7-2
J gene: TRBJ2-1
CDR3 protein: CASSLVFNEQFF

V gene: TRBV7-8
J gene: TRBJ2-7
CDR3 protein: CASSLGGGISYEQYF

V gene: TRBV19
J gene: TRBJ1-1
CDR3 protein: CASSSREQGRIKAFF

V gene: TRBV10-2
J gene: TRBJ2-7
CDR3 protein: CASSEPSGGEQYF

V gene: TRBV4-1
J gene: TRBJ1-1
CDR3 protein: CASSHGLRDSFTEAFF